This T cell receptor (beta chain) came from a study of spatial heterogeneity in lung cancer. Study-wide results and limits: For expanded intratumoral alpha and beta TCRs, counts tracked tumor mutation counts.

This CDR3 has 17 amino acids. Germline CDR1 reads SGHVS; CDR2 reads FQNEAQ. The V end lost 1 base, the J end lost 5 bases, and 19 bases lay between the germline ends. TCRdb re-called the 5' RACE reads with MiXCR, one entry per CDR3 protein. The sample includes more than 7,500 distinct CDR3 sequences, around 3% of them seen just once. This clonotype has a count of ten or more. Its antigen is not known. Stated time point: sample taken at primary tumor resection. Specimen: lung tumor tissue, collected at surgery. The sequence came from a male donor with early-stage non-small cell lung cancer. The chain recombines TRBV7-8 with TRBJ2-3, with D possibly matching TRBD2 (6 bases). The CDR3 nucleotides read TGTGCCAGCAGCTTAGAGGTGGGGCGGGGCCGTAAAGATACGCAGTATTTT. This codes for CASSLEVGRGRKDTQYF.